Below, one T cell receptor beta chain is given with its context. The data derive from a study of blood T cell repertoires in COVID-19. Study details: The samples span acute and convalescent COVID-19 from the United States, Italy and Spain. PBMCs, B-cell-depleted T cells, or T cells provided the cDNA or gDNA that made up the material.

The trim removed 6 bases at V and 6 bases at J, leaving 9 bases unmatched. The CDR3 runs to 15 residues. The germline CDR1 and CDR2 sequences are SQVTM and ANQGSEA. Per the original methods: Amplified reference gene primers provided the basis for estimating nucleated cell counts. Assay used: immunoSEQ multiplex PCR; TCRdb lists only in-frame clones, some missing. V and J calls plus clone size are reproduced from that table; the DNA served to infer D and trimming. The data contain 50,000 or so clones, roughly 85% of them singletons. This chain links TRBV29-1 with TRBJ2-3, with TRBD2 matching 13 bases. The source is a man aged 65 to 85 with acute or convalescent COVID-19. The specimen was peripheral blood. CDR3 nucleotide sequence: TGCAGCGTCGGGAGACTAGCGGGAGGTCTGGATACGCAGTATTTT. Encoded protein: CSVGRLAGGLDTQYF.